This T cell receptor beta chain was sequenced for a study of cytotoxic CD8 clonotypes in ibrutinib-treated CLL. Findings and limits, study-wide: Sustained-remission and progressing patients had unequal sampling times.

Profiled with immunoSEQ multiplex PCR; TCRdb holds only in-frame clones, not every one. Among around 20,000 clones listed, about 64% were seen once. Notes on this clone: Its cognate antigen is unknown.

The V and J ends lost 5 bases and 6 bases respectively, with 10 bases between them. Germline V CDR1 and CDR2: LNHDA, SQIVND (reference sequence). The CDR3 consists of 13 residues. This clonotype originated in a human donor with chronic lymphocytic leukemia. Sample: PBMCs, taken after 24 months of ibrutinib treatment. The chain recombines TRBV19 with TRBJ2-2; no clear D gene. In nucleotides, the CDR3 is TGTGCCAGTAGTCTGGAGAGGTCCGGGGAGCTGTTTTTT. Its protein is CASSLERSGELFF.